This TCR beta chain was obtained from a study of blood T cells in healthy people across ages. Across the study: Template switching picked up about one barcoded beta molecule for each two T cells. Overall study results and limits: Age advanced and TCR beta diversity per million T cells fell, roughly linearly.

The authors ran a second PCR of 7 to 11 cycles using a sample-barcoded 5' primer and a J-beta primer mix. Each CDR3 protein gets one entry after TCRdb re-called the 5' RACE reads with MiXCR. The profile shows about a million distinct CDR3 sequences, 35% to 40% of them singletons. This clonotype was picked up a small number of times. What it binds is not known. The study drew donors from healthy Caucasian individuals in Russia aged 6 to 90. The sequence was obtained from a man aged 18-30 years in good health. The sequenced sample consisted of blood.

The CDR3 reads CASSLAGSLGGAFF. DNA for the CDR3: TGTGCCAGCAGTTTAGCAGGATCGCTCGGGGGGGCTTTCTTT. The chain couples TRBV12-3 or TRBV12-4 to TRBJ1-1; weak D call: TRBD1 (5 bases). Trimming left V 0 bases short and J 11 bases short, with 16 bases between. The CDR3 has 14 residues.